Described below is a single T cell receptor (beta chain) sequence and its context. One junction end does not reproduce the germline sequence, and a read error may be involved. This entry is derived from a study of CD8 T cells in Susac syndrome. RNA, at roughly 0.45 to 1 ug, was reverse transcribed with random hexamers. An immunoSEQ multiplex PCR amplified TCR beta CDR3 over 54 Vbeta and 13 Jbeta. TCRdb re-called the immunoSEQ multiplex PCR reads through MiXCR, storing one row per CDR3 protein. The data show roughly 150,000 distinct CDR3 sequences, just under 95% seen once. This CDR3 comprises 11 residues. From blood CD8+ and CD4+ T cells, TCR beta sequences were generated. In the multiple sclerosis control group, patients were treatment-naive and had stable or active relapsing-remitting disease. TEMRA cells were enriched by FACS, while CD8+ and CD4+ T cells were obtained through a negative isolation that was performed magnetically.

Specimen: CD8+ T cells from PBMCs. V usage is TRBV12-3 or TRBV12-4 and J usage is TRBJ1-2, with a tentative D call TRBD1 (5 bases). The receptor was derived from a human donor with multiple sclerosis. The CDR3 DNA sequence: TGTGCCAGCAGCTTAGGGGATGGCTACACCTTC. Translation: CASSLGDGYTF.